This TCR beta chain was recorded in a study of Ad26.COV2.S vaccination and SARS-CoV-2 variants. Trimming took 1 base from V and 6 from J; bases not matched to a gene: 3. Germline V gene sequence: CDR1 MNHEY, CDR2 SMNVEV (reference sequence). The CDR3 has 16 residues. This clone has just a few counts. Generated by immunoSEQ multiplex PCR, the TCRdb table keeps only in-frame clones and is missing some. The table lists about 350,000 clones, 86% of them singletons, with around 10% in the top ten. Treatment of the sample: some 20 received Ad26.COV2.S at low or high dose, single or two shots; about 5 received placebo; per-sample allocation not given. Following the first vaccine or placebo injection, samples were taken on day 63.

The chain uses TRBV27 and TRBJ1-6, with 10 bases matching TRBD1. This TCR derives from a person between 18 and 65 years old who received the Ad26.COV2.S COVID-19 vaccine or a placebo. This specimen was peripheral blood, taken in a trial of Ad26.COV2.S vaccine versus placebo. The CDR3 sequence: CASSLWDRGRNSPLHF. In nucleotides, the CDR3 is TGTGCCAGCAGTTTATGGGACAGGGGACGTAATTCACCCCTCCACTTT.